This section outlines one TCR beta chain sequence together with its context. No antigen is known for it. MiXCR was run by TCRdb on the reads, yielding one entry per CDR3 protein. Of roughly 300,000 distinct CDR3 sequences listed, roughly 23% are singletons. The sample belongs to a study of T cell repertoires in cytomegalovirus infection. Study summary: Both CMV infection and a matching HLA type were indicated by public TCR beta signatures.

Whole-study results and caveats: HLA-C-restricted TCR beta clonotypes specific for CMV led the ex vivo response. Summed frequency of shared TCR beta families picked out CMV carriers who also had the relevant HLA.

The sequenced material came from PBMCs. This receptor was obtained from a human donor in good health (CMV status not recorded). Some clones in this sample may be carry-over from other donors' samples.

The chain's CDR3 is CASSPSLLSQPQHF. For the CDR3, the DNA is TGTGCCAGCAGTCCCTCTCTGCTGAGTCAGCCCCAGCATTTT. The chain employs TRBV28 and TRBJ1-5, with D unresolved. V was trimmed by 5 bases and J by 6 bases, leaving 14 bases between them. The germline CDR1 and CDR2 sequences are MDHEN and SYDVKM. This CDR3 has 14 amino acids.